This T cell receptor beta chain was identified in a study of technical replicates of blood from a few donors. Using immunoSEQ multiplex PCR, the repertoire was profiled, and TCRdb retains in-frame clones only, with some absent. The sample gives roughly 74,000 clones, roughly 91% of which show up once; roughly 0.4% is in the top ten. V lost 0 bases and J lost 6, with 10 bases in between. CDR1 and CDR2 (germline): ENHRY, SYGVKD. The CDR3 consists of 14 residues. Sequencing used T cells isolated from PBMCs. The chain combines TRBV10-3 with TRBJ2-3; D might be TRBD1 (5 bases). This clonotype was sampled from a human donor in good health. The CDR3 sequence: CAISESGRADTQYF. DNA of the CDR3: TGTGCCATCAGTGAGTCCGGCAGGGCGGATACGCAGTATTTT.